The clone carrying this T cell receptor (beta chain) was counted ten times or more. Its matching antigen is unknown. The data belong to a study of T-cell reconstitution after alpha-beta-depleted transplantation in children. Study-level points and caveats: About two months after transplant, alpha-beta T cells reportedly came from several hundred expanded graft clones. Fresh T-cell production supplied most of the T-cell counts and diversity seen one year after transplant. The study traced high day-60 TCRbeta diversity in some patients to surviving recipient T cells and thymic progenitors.

CDR1 and CDR2 (germline): SGHVS, FQNEAQ. The junction had 11 bases not matched to a gene; V was cut back by 0 bases and J by 6 bases. The CDR3 is 19 residues long. Using unique molecular identifiers, the investigators prepared the TCRbeta library. TCRdb redid the calling of the PCR reads with MiXCR, one entry per CDR3 protein. Of some 300,000 distinct CDR3 sequences listed, about 9.4% are singletons. The sequencing here drew on PBMCs, taken before TCRalphabeta/CD19-depleted stem cell transplant. This TCR derives from a boy under three years old with acute myeloid leukemia, due to receive a stem cell transplant. The V call is TRBV7-8, the J call TRBJ2-2, with TRBD2 identical over 12 bases. In DNA, the CDR3 is TGTGCCAGCAGCTTAGCACAGGGGGCGTCTAGCGGGAGGGCCGGGGAGCTGTTTTTT. It specifies CASSLAQGASSGRAGELFF.